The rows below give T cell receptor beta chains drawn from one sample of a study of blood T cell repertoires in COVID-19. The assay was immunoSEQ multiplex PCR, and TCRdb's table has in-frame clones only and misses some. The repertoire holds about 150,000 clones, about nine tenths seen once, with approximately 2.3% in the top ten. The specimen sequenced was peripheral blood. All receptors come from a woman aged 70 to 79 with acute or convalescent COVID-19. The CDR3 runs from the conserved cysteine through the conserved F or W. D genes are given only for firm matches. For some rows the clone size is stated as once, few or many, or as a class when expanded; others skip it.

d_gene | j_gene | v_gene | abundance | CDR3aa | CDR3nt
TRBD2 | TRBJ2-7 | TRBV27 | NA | CASSLPGGSYEQYF | TGTGCCAGCAGTTTACCGGGGGGCTCCTACGAGCAGTACTTC
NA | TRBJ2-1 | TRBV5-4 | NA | CASRARGFGTYDYNEQFF | TGTGCCAGCAGGGCCCGGGGGTTCGGGACCTATGATTACAATGAGCAGTTCTTC
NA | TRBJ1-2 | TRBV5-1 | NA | CASSSQDLYGYTF | TGCGCCAGCAGCTCCCAGGATCTCTATGGCTACACCTTC
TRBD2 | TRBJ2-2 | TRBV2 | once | CASSSRGTNTGELFF | TGTGCCAGCAGCTCGCGGGGGACGAACACCGGGGAGCTGTTTTTT
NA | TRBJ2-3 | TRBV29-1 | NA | CSAYTDTQYF | TGCAGCGCATACACAGATACGCAGTATTTT
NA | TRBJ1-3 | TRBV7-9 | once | CASRKQGRGNTIYF | TGTGCCAGCAGGAAACAGGGTCGGGGAAACACCATATATTTT
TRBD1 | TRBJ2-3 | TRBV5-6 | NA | CASRRVDRYTDTQYF | TGTGCCAGCAGGAGGGTGGACAGGTACACAGATACGCAGTATTTT
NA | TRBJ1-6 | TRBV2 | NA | CASTRESSYNSPLHF | TGTGCCAGCACACGGGAGAGCTCCTATAATTCACCCCTCCACTTT
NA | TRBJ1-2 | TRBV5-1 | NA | CASSLESGLEGYTF | TGCGCCAGCAGCTTGGAATCGGGGTTGGAGGGCTACACCTTC
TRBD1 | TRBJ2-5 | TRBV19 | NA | CASSPGTGPTQYF | TGTGCCAGTAGTCCCGGGACAGGACCCACCCAGTACTTC
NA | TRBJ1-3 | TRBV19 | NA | CASSPQASLAGNTIYF | TGTGCCAGTAGTCCACAGGCGTCCCTCGCTGGAAACACCATATATTTT
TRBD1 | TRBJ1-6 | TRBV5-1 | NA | CASSPLTGVNSPLHF | TGCGCCAGCAGCCCCCTGACAGGGGTTAATTCACCCCTCCACTTT
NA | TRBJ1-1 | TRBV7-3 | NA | CASSLTGRNTEAFF | TGTGCCAGCAGCTTAACGGGCAGGAACACTGAAGCTTTCTTT